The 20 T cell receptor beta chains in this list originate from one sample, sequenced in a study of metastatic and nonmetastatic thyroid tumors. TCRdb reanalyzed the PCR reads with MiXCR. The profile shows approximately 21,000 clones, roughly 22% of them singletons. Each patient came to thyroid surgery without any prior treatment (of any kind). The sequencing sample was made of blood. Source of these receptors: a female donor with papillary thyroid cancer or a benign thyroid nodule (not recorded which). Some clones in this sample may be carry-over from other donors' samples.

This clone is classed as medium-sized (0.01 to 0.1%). CDR3: CAWGSGRGVSYEQYF. In DNA form, the CDR3 reads TGTGCCTGGGGCTCGGGGCGGGGAGTCTCCTACGAGCAGTACTTC. The chain employs TRBV30 and TRBJ2-7, with D tentatively TRBD2 (6 bases). Trimming left V 5 bases short and J 0 bases short, with 17 bases between. Per germline, CDR1 GTSNPN and CDR2 SVGIG (reference sequence). The CDR3 sequence is 15 residues long.

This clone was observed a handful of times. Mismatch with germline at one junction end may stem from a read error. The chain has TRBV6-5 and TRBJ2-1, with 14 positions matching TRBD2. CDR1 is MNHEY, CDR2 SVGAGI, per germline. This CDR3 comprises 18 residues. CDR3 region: CANSSGTSGSLLFNEQFF. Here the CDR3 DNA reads TGTGCCAACAGTTCTGGGACTAGCGGGAGCCTGCTCTTCAATGAGCAGTTCTTC.

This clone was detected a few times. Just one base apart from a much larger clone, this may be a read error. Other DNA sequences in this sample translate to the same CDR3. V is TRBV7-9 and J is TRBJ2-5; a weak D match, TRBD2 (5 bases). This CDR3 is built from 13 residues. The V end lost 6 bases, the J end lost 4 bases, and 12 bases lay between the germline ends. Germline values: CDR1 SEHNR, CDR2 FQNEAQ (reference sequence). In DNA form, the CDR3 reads TGTGCCAGCAGTGAGACGGGGTTAGAGACCCAGTACTTC. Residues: CASSETGLETQYF.

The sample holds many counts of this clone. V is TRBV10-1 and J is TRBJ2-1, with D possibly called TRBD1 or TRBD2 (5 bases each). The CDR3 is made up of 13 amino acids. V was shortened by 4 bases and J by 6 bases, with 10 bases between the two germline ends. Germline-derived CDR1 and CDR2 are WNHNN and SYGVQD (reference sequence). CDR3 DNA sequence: TGCGCCAGCAGTGCGATTGGGACCAATGAGCAGTTCTTC. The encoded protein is CASSAIGTNEQFF.

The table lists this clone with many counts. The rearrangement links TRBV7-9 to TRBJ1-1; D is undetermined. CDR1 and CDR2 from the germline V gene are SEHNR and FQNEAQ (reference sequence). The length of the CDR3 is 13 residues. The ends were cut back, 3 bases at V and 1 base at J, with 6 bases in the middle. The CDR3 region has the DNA TGTGCCAGCAGCTTTTCCGAGAACACTGAAGCTTTCTTT. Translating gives CASSFSENTEAFF.

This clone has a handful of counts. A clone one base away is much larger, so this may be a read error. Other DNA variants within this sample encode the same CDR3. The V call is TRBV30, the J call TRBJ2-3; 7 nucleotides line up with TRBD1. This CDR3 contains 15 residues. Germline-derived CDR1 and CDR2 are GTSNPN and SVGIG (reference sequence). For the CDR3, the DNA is TGTGCCTGGAGTGTAAGACAGGGAGTAACAGATACACAGTATTTT. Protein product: CAWSVRQGVTDTQYF.

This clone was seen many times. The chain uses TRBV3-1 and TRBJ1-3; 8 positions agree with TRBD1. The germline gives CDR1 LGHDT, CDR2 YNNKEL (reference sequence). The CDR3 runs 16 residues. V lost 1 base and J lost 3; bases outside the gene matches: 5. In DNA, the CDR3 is TGTGCCAGCAGCCAAGGTTTCGGACAGGGTGGAAACACCATATATTTT. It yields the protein CASSQGFGQGGNTIYF. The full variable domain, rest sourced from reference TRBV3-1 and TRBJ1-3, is DTAVSQTPKYLVTQMGNDKSIKCEQNLGHDTMYWYKQDSKKFLKIMFSYNNKELIINETVPNRFSPKSPDKAHLNLHINSLELGDSAVYFCASSQGFGQGGNTIYFGEGSWLTVV.

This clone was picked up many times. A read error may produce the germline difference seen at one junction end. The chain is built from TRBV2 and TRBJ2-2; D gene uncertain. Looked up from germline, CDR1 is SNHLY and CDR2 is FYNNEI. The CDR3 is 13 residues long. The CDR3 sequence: CVSSEILAGELFF. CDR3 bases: TGTGTCAGCAGTGAGATCCTAGCCGGGGAGCTGTTTTTT.

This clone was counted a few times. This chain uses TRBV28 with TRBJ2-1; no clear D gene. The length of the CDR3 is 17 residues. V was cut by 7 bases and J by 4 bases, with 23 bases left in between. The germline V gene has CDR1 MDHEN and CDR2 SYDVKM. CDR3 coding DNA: TGTGCCAGCAACCTATTGGCGAAAGTAGGCCAATACAATGAGCAGTTCTTC. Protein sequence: CASNLLAKVGQYNEQFF. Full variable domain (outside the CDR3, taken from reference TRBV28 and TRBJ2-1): DVKVTQSSRYLVKRTGEKVFLECVQDMDHENMFWYRQDPGLGLRLIYFSYDVKMKEKGDIPEGYSVSREKKERFSLILESASTNQTSMYLCASNLLAKVGQYNEQFFGPGTRLTVL.

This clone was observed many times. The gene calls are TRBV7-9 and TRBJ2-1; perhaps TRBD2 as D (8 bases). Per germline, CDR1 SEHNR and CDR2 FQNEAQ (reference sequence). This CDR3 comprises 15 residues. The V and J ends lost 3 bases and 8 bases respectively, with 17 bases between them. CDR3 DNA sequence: TGTGCCAGCAGCTTCTCCGGGAGGGGGCTGGATGAGCAGTTCTTC. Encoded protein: CASSFSGRGLDEQFF.

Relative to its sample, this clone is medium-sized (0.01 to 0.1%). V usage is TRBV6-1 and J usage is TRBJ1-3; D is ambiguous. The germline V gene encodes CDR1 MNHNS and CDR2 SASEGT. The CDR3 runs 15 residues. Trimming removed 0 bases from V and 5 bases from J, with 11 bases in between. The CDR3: CASSEAPGSRNTIYF. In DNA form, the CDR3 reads TGTGCCAGCAGTGAAGCGCCGGGGTCCCGAAACACCATATATTTT.

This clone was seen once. CDR3 amino acids: CSVSTRDRVMLVDFWELFF. DNA of the CDR3: TGCAGTGTTTCGACCCGGGACAGGGTTATGCTAGTCGATTTCTGGGAGCTGTTTTTT. The V call is TRBV20-1, the J call TRBJ2-2, with TRBD1 matching 9 bases. With 7 bases clipped from V and 9 bases from J, the junction kept 27 bases outside the gene matches. CDR1 and CDR2 from the germline V gene are DFQATT and SNEGSKA (reference sequence). This CDR3 spans 19 amino acids.

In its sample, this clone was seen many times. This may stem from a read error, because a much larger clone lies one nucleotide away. The CDR3 DNA follows: TGTGCCAGCAGGCGACAGGTCTCTGGAAACGCCATATATTTT. Translating it yields CASRRQVSGNAIYF. The chain has TRBV28 and TRBJ1-3, with D possibly being TRBD1 (6 bases). The V gene's germline CDR1 is MDHEN and CDR2 SYDVKM. The CDR3 is 14 residues long.

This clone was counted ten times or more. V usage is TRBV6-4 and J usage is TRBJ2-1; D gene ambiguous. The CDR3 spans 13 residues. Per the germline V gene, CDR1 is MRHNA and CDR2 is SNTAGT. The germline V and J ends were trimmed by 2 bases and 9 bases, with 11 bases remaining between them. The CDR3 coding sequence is TGTGCCAGCAGTGACCGGTGGCGAACTGAGCAGTTCTTC. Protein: CASSDRWRTEQFF.

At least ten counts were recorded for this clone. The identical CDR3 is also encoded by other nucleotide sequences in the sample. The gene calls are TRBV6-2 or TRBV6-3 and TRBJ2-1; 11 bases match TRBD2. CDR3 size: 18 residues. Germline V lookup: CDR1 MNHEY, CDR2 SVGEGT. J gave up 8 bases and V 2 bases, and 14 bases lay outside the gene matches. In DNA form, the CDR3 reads TGTGCCAGCAGTTACCGGAAACTAGCGGGAGAGTATAGTGATGAGCAGTTCTTC. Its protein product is CASSYRKLAGEYSDEQFF.

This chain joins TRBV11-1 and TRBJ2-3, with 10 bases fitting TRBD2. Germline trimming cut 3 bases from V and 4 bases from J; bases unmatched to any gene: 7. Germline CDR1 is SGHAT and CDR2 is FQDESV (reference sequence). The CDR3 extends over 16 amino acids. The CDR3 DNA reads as TGTGCCAGCAGCTTTTCTAGCGGGAGTACCCCAGATACGCAGTATTTT. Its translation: CASSFSSGSTPDTQYF.

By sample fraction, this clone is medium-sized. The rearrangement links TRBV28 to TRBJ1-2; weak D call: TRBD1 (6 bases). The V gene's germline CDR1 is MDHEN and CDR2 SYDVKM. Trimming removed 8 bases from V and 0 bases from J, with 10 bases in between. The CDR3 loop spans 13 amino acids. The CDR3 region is CASYYRANYGYTF. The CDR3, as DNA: TGTGCCAGCTACTACAGGGCTAACTATGGCTACACCTTC.

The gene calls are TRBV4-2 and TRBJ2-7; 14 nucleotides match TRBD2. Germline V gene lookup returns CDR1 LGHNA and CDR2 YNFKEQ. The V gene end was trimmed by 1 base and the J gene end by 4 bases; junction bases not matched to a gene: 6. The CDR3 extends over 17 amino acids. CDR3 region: CASSQGPGTSGGYEQYF. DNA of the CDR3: TGTGCCAGCAGCCAAGGGCCCGGGACTAGCGGGGGATACGAGCAGTACTTC.

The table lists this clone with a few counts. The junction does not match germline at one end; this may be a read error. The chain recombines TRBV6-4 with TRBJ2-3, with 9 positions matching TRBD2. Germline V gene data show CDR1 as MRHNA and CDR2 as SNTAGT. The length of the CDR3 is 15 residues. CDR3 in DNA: TGTGCCATCAGTGAGTCTAGCGGGATCACAGATACGCAGTATTTT. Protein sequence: CAISESSGITDTQYF.

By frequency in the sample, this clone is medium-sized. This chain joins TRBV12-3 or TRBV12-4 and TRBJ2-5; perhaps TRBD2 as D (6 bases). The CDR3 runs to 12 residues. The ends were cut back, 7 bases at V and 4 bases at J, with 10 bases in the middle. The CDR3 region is CASTWRVETQYF. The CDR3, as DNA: TGTGCCAGCACTTGGAGGGTAGAGACCCAGTACTTC.